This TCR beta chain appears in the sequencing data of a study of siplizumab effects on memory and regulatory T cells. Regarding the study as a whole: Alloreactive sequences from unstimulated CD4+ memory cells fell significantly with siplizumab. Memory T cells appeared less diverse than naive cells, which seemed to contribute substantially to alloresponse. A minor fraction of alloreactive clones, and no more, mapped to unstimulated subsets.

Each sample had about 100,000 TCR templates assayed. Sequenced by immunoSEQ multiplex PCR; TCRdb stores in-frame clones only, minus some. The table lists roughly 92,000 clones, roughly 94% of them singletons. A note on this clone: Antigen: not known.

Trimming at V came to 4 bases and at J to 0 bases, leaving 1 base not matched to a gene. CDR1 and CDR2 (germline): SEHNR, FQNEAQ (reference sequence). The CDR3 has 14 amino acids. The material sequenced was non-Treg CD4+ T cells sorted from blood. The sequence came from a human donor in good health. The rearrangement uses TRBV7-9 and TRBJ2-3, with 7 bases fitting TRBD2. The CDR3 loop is CASSSLASTDTQYF. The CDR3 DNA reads TGTGCCAGCAGCTCACTAGCGAGCACAGATACGCAGTATTTT.